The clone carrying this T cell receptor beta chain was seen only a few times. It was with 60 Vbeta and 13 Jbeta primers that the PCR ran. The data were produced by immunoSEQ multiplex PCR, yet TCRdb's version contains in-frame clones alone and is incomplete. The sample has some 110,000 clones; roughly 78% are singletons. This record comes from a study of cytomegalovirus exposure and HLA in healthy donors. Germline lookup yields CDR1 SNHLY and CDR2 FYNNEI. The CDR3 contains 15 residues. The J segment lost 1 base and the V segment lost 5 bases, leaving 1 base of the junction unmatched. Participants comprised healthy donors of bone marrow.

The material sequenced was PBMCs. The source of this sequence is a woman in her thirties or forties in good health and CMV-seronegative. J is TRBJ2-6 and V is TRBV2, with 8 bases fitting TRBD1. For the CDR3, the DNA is TGTGCCAGCAGTAACAGGGGGTCTGGGGCCAACGTCCTGACTTTC. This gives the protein CASSNRGSGANVLTF. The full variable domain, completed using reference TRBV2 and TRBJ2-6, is EPEVTQTPSHQVTQMGQEVILRCVPISNHLYFYWYRQILGQKVEFLVSFYNNEISEKSEIFDDQFSVERPDGSNFTLKIRSTKLEDSAMYFCASSNRGSGANVLTFGAGSRLTVL.